Included here is one T cell receptor (beta chain) sequence, with context. Its antigen has not been determined. No base-level quality is on record; no much larger clone is a single base apart. Sequenced on an Illumina HiSeq 1500. TCRdb reprocessed the public reads (quality trimming at Q25 with fastp, clone calling with MiXCR) and kept in-frame beta chains. Identical CDR3 protein sequences are pooled into one entry, listed with their most common genes and DNA. In all, the sample holds about 130,000 distinct CDR3 sequences, and about 10% of those were seen once. The ten top clones hold 10% of the sample. The data were obtained in a study of T cell repertoires in cytomegalovirus infection (dated by TCRdb to between 2019 and 2020). In the study overall: Donor HLA type was relevant to the analysis, because carriage of CMV infection together with the matching HLA type was indicated by public TCR beta signatures. What the authors observed across the whole study: In the ex vivo response, HLA-C-restricted CMV-specific TCR beta clonotypes were dominant, and in two of eight donors the single most frequent clonotype came from this HLA-C-restricted group. Cumulative frequency of public TCR beta family members discriminated carriers of CMV infection plus the relevant HLA type in this cohort and an independent roughly 330-donor cohort.

From the cysteine through the phenylalanine, the CDR3 covers 14 amino acids. The entry retains the CDR3 DNA only, 42 bases that are in frame from base 1. V sheds 1 base and J sheds 3 bases, leaving 10 bases between their ends. The germline V gene gives CDR1 as MNHNS and CDR2 as SASEGT. This TCR derives from a human donor in good health (CMV status not recorded). Some clones in this sample may be carry-over from other donors' samples. The chain uses TRBV6-1 and TRBJ2-7; possibly the D gene is TRBD1, per 6 matching bases. The sequenced sample consisted of PBMCs. CDR3 loop: CASSEGFRGYEQYF. In nucleotide form, the sequence is TGTGCCAGCAGTGAAGGTTTCAGGGGCTACGAGCAGTACTTC.